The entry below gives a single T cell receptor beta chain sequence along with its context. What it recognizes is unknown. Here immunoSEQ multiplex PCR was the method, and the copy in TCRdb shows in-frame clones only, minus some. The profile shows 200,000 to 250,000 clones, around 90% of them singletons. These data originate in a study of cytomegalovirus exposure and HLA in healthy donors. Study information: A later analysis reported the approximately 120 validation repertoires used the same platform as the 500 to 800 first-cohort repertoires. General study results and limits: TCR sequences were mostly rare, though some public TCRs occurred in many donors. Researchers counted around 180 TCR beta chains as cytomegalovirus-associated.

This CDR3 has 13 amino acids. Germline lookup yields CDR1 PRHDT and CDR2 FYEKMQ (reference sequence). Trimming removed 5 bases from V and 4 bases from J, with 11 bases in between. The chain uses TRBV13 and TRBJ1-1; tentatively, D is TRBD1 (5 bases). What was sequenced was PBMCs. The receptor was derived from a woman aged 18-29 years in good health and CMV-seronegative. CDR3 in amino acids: CASSTDIGTEAFF. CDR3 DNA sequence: TGTGCCAGCAGCACGGACATAGGCACTGAAGCTTTCTTT.